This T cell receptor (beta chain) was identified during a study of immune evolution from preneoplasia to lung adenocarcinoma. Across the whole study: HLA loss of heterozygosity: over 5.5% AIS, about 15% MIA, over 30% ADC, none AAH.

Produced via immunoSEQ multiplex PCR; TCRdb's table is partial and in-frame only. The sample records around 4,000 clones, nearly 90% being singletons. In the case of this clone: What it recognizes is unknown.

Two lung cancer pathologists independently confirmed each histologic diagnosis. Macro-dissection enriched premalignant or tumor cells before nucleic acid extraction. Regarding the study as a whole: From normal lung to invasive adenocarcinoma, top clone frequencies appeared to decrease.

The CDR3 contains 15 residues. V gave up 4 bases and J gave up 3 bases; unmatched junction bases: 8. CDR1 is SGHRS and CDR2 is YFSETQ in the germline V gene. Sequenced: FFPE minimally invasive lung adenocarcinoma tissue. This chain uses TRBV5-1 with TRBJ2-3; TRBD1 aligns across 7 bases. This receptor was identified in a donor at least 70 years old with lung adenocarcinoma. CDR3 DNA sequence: TGCGCCAGCAGCAAACAGGGGATGGGGACAGATACGCAGTATTTT. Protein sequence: CASSKQGMGTDTQYF.